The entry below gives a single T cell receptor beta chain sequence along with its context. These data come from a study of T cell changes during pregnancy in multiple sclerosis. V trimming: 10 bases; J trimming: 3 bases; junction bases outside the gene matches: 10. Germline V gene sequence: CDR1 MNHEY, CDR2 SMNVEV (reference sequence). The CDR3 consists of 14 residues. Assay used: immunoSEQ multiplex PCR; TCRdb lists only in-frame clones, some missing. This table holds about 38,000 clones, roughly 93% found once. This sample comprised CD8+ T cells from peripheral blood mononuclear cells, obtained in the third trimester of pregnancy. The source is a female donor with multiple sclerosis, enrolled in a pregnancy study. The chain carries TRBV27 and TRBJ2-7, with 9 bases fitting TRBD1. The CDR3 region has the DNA TGTGCCACAGCAGGTGGACAGGGGTTCTACGAGCAGTACTTC. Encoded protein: CATAGGQGFYEQYF.